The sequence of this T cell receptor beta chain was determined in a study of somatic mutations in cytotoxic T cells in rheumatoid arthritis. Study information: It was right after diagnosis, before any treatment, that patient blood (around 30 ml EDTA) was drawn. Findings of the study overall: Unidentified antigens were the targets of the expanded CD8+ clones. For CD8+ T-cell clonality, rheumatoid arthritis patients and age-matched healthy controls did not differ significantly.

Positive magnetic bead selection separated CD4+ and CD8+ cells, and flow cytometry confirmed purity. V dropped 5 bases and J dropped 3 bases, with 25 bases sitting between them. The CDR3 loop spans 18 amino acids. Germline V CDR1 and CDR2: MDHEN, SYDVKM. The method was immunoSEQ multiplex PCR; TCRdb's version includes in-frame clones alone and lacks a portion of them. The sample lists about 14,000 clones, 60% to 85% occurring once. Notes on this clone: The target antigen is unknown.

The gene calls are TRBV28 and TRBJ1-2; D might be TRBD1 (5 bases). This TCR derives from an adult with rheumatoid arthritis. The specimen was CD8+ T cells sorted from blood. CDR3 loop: CASSDRRDYIYFDYGYTF. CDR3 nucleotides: TGTGCCAGCAGTGATCGCAGGGACTATATATACTTTGACTATGGCTACACCTTC.